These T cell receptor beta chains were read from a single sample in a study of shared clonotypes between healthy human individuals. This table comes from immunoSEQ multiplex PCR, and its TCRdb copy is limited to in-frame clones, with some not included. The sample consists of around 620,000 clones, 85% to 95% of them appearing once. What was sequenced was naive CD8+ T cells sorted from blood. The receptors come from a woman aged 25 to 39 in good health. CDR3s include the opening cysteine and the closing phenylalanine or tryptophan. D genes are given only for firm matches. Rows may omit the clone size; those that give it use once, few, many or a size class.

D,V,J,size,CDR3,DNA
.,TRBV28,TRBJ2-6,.,CASSLKLSGANVLTF,TGTGCCAGCAGTCTGAAGCTTTCTGGGGCCAACGTCCTGACTTTC
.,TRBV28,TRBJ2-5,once,CASSLLRGGRNQETQYF,TGTGCCAGCAGTTTATTAAGAGGAGGGCGCAACCAAGAGACCCAGTACTTC
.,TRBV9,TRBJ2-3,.,CASSPGTDTQYF,TGTGCCAGCAGCCCTGGCACAGATACGCAGTATTTT
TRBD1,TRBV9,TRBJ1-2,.,CASSERRDRGGRQSHWGYTF,TGTGCCAGCAGCGAACGGAGGGACAGGGGTGGGCGTCAATCACATTGGGGCTACACCTTC
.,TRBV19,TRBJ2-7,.,CASSPFPAGTYEQYF,TGTGCCAGTAGTCCCTTTCCGGCAGGGACCTACGAGCAGTACTTC
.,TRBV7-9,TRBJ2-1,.,CASSPAQGFYNEQFF,TGTGCCAGCAGCCCAGCCCAGGGGTTCTACAATGAGCAGTTCTTC
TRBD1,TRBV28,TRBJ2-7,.,CASSAWDRATYEQYF,TGTGCCAGCAGTGCCTGGGACAGGGCGACCTACGAGCAGTACTTC
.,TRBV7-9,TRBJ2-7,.,CASSSGAPYEQYF,TGTGCCAGCAGCTCGGGGGCCCCCTACGAGCAGTACTTC
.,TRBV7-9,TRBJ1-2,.,CASSLETGDANYGYTF,TGTGCCAGCAGCTTAGAGACAGGAGATGCAAACTATGGCTACACCTTC
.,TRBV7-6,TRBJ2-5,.,CASSLPGHMYQETQYF,TGTGCCAGCAGTTTACCGGGACACATGTACCAAGAGACCCAGTACTTC
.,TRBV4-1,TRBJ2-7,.,CASSQRDSAYDEQYF,TGCGCCAGCAGCCAGCGGGACTCGGCATATGACGAGCAGTACTTC
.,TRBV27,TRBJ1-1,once,CASHGTRGGTEAFF,TGTGCCAGCCACGGGACCAGGGGTGGGACTGAAGCTTTCTTT
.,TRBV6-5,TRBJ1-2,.,CASSLGRGANYGYTF,TGTGCCAGCAGCCTAGGTCGTGGAGCTAACTATGGCTACACCTTC
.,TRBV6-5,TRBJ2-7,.,CASSYSTGQETYEQYF,TGTGCCAGCAGTTACTCGACTGGACAAGAGACCTACGAGCAGTACTTC
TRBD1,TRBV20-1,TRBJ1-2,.,CSALGQGYTF,TGCAGTGCCCTGGGACAGGGCTACACCTTC